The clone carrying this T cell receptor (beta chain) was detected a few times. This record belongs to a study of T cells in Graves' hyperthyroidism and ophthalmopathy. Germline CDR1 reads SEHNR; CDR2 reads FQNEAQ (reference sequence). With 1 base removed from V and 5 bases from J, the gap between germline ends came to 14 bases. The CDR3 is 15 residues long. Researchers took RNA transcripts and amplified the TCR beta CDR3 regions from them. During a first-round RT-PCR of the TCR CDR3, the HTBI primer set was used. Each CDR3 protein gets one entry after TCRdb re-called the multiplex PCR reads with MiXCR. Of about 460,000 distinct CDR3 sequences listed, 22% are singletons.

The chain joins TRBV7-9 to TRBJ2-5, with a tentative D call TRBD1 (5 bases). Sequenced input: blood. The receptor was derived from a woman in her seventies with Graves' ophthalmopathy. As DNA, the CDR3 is TGTGCCAGCAGCTTAGATCAAGGGGCATCGGAGACCCAGTACTTC. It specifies CASSLDQGASETQYF.